The 32 T cell receptor beta chains reported below all come from one sample, sequenced in a study of T cells in Graves' hyperthyroidism and ophthalmopathy. Using RNA transcripts as the source, TCR beta CDR3 regions were amplified. The HTBI primer set served for first-round RT-PCR of the TCR CDR3. TCRdb independently ran MiXCR on the multiplex PCR reads; one entry per CDR3 protein. The sample holds about 600,000 distinct CDR3 sequences; roughly 16% are singletons and the top ten take 2.5% to 4%. Sequenced material: blood. Receptor source: a woman aged 40 to 49 with Graves' ophthalmopathy.

The chain recombines TRBV28 with TRBJ2-7; the D call may be TRBD1 or TRBD2 (5 bases each). This CDR3 contains 16 residues. V was cut by 2 bases and J by 3 bases, with 17 bases left in between. CDR1 and CDR2 from the germline V gene are MDHEN and SYDVKM. CDR3 in amino acids: CASSLGTRRAHYEQYF. CDR3 DNA sequence: TGTGCCAGCAGTTTAGGGACCAGGCGGGCCCACTACGAGCAGTACTTC.

In this sample, this clonotype turned up a few times. The genes are TRBV11-3 and TRBJ2-7; TRBD1 is a possible D gene (6 bases). Germline V gives CDR1 SGHNT, CDR2 YENEEA. V gave up 5 bases and J gave up 7 bases, with 15 bases separating them. CDR3 length: 13 amino acids. CDR3 nucleotide sequence: TGTGCCAGCAGCCCCCGAGGGGGTGGGGAGCAGTACTTC. Residues: CASSPRGGGEQYF.

J is TRBJ1-1 and V is TRBV4-1; unclear D gene. Deletions cut 3 bases from V and 5 bases from J, with 13 bases between. The CDR3 has 14 residues. Germline V lookup: CDR1 MGHRA, CDR2 YSYEKL. CDR3 sequence: CASSHPLTRTEAFF. In nucleotides, the CDR3 is TGCGCCAGCAGCCATCCTCTGACTCGGACTGAAGCTTTCTTT.

The J gene is TRBJ2-6, the V gene TRBV7-9; D is unresolved. The CDR3 spans 17 residues. Between the trimmed V and J ends, which lost 3 bases and 1 base, there was a span of 13 bases. The germline V gene encodes CDR1 SEHNR and CDR2 FQNEAQ (reference sequence). The CDR3 sequence is CASSFAELRSGANVLTF. In DNA form, the CDR3 reads TGTGCCAGCAGCTTCGCGGAGTTACGGTCTGGGGCCAACGTCCTGACTTTC.

This clonotype was seen repeatedly, ten times or more. CDR3 bases: TGTGCCAGCAGCCAATCGGGGGTTAACACCGGGGAGCTGTTTTTT. Amino acid sequence: CASSQSGVNTGELFF. The chain is built from TRBV3-1 and TRBJ2-2, with a tentative D call TRBD2 (6 bases). The CDR3 has 15 amino acids. Per germline, CDR1 LGHDT and CDR2 YNNKEL (reference sequence). Trimming took off 2 bases at V and 2 bases at J, with 9 bases between the two ends.

Ten or more counts support this clonotype. J is TRBJ2-5 and V is TRBV18, with 16 bases lining up with TRBD2. The length of the CDR3 is 17 residues. V dropped 3 bases and J dropped 5; count of bases not matched to a gene: 6. Per germline, CDR1 KGHSH and CDR2 LQKENI. The CDR3 reads CASSPGTSGRALETQYF. The CDR3 bases are TGTGCCAGCTCACCCGGGACTAGCGGGAGGGCCCTCGAGACCCAGTACTTC.

This clonotype has ten or more counts. This rearrangement joins TRBV20-1 to TRBJ2-7, with D tentatively TRBD1 (6 bases). This CDR3 has 13 residues. CDR1 and CDR2 from the germline V gene are DFQATT and SNEGSKA (reference sequence). Trimming took 5 bases from V and 1 from J, leaving 12 bases between them. The CDR3 DNA sequence: TGCAGTGCTGCGGGCAGGGGATCCTACGAGCAGTACTTC. It codes for CSAAGRGSYEQYF.

V gene TRBV5-1 combines with J gene TRBJ2-1, with unresolved D. Germline assignment: CDR1 SGHRS and CDR2 YFSETQ. V gave up 0 bases and J gave up 1 base, with 8 bases separating them. The CDR3 is 15 residues long. CDR3 sequence: CASSLGRVSYNEQFF. The CDR3 DNA reads TGCGCCAGCAGCTTGGGGAGAGTGTCCTACAATGAGCAGTTCTTC.

This clonotype showed up many times. The genes are TRBV12-3 or TRBV12-4 and TRBJ1-5; 8 nucleotides agree with TRBD1. This CDR3 has 14 residues. The V and J ends lost 6 bases and 4 bases, in that order; junction bases with no gene match: 5. The CDR3 nucleotides are TGTGCCAGCAGCATGGACAGGGCGAATCAGCCCCAGCATTTT. Translated, it gives CASSMDRANQPQHF.

This clonotype was recorded a few times. The chain links TRBV27 to TRBJ2-7; 9 nucleotides line up with TRBD2. The CDR3 spans 14 residues. The ends lost 6 bases at V and 2 bases at J; junction bases unmatched: 5. The germline gives CDR1 MNHEY, CDR2 SMNVEV (reference sequence). Written as DNA, the CDR3 is TGTGCCAGCAGGTCACTAGCGGGCCCCTACGAGCAGTACTTC. Translating gives CASRSLAGPYEQYF.

V is TRBV11-2 and J is TRBJ2-1; TRBD2 matches at 8 bases. Trimming at V came to 0 bases and at J to 7 bases, leaving 11 bases not matched to a gene. This CDR3 contains 17 residues. Germline CDR1 reads SGHAT; CDR2 reads FQNNGV. The CDR3 nucleotides are TGTGCCAGCAGCTTAGATCTCACCGGGGGGGCTAGGAATGAGCAGTTCTTC. This gives the protein CASSLDLTGGARNEQFF.

This chain uses TRBV30 with TRBJ2-3; 7 bases are shared with TRBD2. V shed 5 bases and J 1 base; nucleotides not matched to a gene: 9. The germline V gene has CDR1 GTSNPN and CDR2 SVGIG (reference sequence). The CDR3 has 15 residues. The CDR3 DNA reads as TGTGCCTGGGGACGAGCGGGGTTTCGCACAGATACGCAGTATTTT. It is translated as CAWGRAGFRTDTQYF.

This clonotype was counted a few times. V usage is TRBV5-4 and J usage is TRBJ2-1, with 8 bases lining up with TRBD2. CDR3 size: 14 residues. CDR1 and CDR2 from the germline V gene are SGHNT and YYREEE (reference sequence). After removal of 0 bases from V and 9 bases from J, the junction contained 5 bases not matched to a gene. The CDR3 sequence is CASSLEGLESEQFF. The CDR3 bases are TGTGCCAGCAGCTTGGAGGGACTAGAGAGTGAGCAGTTCTTC.

This clonotype appeared many times. The chain links TRBV7-8 to TRBJ2-7; 13 bases are shared with TRBD2. The V gene end was trimmed by 4 bases and the J gene end by 3 bases; junction bases not matched to a gene: 12. The CDR3 totals 18 residues. Germline V CDR1 and CDR2: SGHVS, FQNEAQ. CDR3 DNA: TGTGCCAGCAGCTCGCGGACGCTGACTAGCGGGGGGCGCTACGAGCAGTACTTC. This gives the protein CASSSRTLTSGGRYEQYF.

This chain uses TRBV18 with TRBJ1-2; TRBD1 might be the D (5 bases). The V end was cut by 2 bases, the J end by 1 base, with 11 bases between. From germline, CDR1 is KGHSH and CDR2 LQKENI. The CDR3 consists of 15 residues. CDR3 in amino acids: CASSPIQGLNYGYTF. The CDR3 DNA is TGTGCCAGCTCACCAATCCAGGGCCTTAACTATGGCTACACCTTC.

This clonotype was counted many times. The genes are TRBV18 and TRBJ1-2; D is unresolved. The germline V and J ends were trimmed by 5 bases and 0 bases, with 7 bases remaining between them. The CDR3 has 13 residues. Germline V CDR1 and CDR2: KGHSH, LQKENI. CDR3 loop: CASSSGTNYGYTF. The CDR3, as DNA: TGTGCCAGCTCATCAGGAACTAACTATGGCTACACCTTC.

As concerns this clonotype: The junction departs from germline at one end; a sequencing error may be responsible. The chain uses TRBV27 and TRBJ1-6; no clear D. CDR1 is MNHEY and CDR2 is SMNVEV in the germline V gene (reference sequence). The CDR3 is 14 amino acids. CDR3 in amino acids: CASSLSRDLRVSDF. In DNA, the CDR3 is TGTGCCAGCAGTTTATCGCGAGACCTCCGAGTATCGGACTTT.

The chain has TRBV6-6 and TRBJ2-7, with 7 positions matching TRBD1. The germline V gene encodes CDR1 MNHNY and CDR2 SVGAGI (reference sequence). V gave up 2 bases and J gave up 3 bases; unmatched junction bases: 10. The CDR3 covers 16 residues. In nucleotides, the CDR3 is TGTGCCAGCAGTTACGACAGGGTCCGCGTCTACTACGAGCAGTACTTC. Translation gives CASSYDRVRVYYEQYF.

This clonotype was seen at least ten times. The rearrangement links TRBV10-3 to TRBJ2-5; tentatively, D is TRBD1 or TRBD2 (6 bases each). Germline V gene lookup returns CDR1 ENHRY and CDR2 SYGVKD. Trimming removed 3 bases from V and 7 bases from J, with 12 bases in between. The CDR3 extends over 13 amino acids. The CDR3 sequence: CAISESEGGTQYF. The CDR3 DNA reads TGTGCCATCAGTGAAAGTGAGGGGGGGACCCAGTACTTC.

The genes are TRBV3-1 and TRBJ1-4; 8 nucleotides align to TRBD1. The germline V gene encodes CDR1 LGHDT and CDR2 YNNKEL (reference sequence). This CDR3 spans 17 amino acids. CDR3 region: CASSGGRILATNEKLFF. The CDR3 DNA sequence: TGTGCTAGCTCAGGGGGCCGGATACTCGCAACTAATGAAAAACTGTTTTTT.

This clonotype occurred a few times. The rearrangement joins TRBV27 to TRBJ1-2, with D possibly matching TRBD1 (5 bases). Germline V CDR1 and CDR2: MNHEY, SMNVEV (reference sequence). CDR3 length: 16 residues. The V gene lost 5 bases and the J gene lost 8 bases, with 24 bases spanning the gap. CDR3 in DNA: TGTGCCAGCAGTGGGTACGGCAGGGACGGATCTAGGGGCTACACCTTC. It translates to CASSGYGRDGSRGYTF.

This clonotype occurred many times. The chain combines TRBV3-1 with TRBJ2-1; 9 bases match TRBD2. V lost 0 bases, J lost 6 bases, and 3 bases stayed unmatched. The CDR3 has 15 residues. Germline V CDR1 and CDR2: LGHDT, YNNKEL (reference sequence). Here the CDR3 reads CASSQERGGANEQFF. Written as DNA, the CDR3 is TGTGCCAGCAGCCAAGAGCGGGGGGGGGCCAATGAGCAGTTCTTC.

This clonotype has at least ten counts. The chain employs TRBV28 and TRBJ2-4; D is uncertain. CDR3 size: 15 residues. Germline CDR1 MDHEN, CDR2 SYDVKM. V gave up 2 bases and J gave up 0 bases, with 8 bases separating them. CDR3 sequence (DNA): TGTGCCAGCAGTTTAGGTGTACTAGCCAAAAACATTCAGTACTTC. It translates to CASSLGVLAKNIQYF.

Concerning this clonotype itself: Being one base from a much bigger clone, this may be a read error. The chain recombines TRBV18 with TRBJ2-5; D gene uncertain. The CDR3 runs to 13 residues. Germline CDR1 reads KGHSH; CDR2 reads LQKENI. This chain's CDR3 is CVSSPLNQETQYF. CDR3 DNA: TGTGTCAGCTCACCCTTGAACCAAGAGACCCAGTACTTC.

Only a few counts were recorded for this clonotype. The rearrangement uses TRBV6-1 and TRBJ1-4; D is uncertain. Germline CDR1 MNHNS, CDR2 SASEGT. V lost 6 bases, J lost 4 bases, and 15 bases lay in between. CDR3 length: 15 amino acids. Here the CDR3 DNA reads TGTGCCAGCAGGAGGCCCGACGGTCGTAATGAAAAACTGTTTTTT. Protein product: CASRRPDGRNEKLFF.

This clonotype was counted a few times. The V call is TRBV6-5, the J call TRBJ1-2; 9 bases fit TRBD1. The germline CDR1 and CDR2 sequences are MNHEY and SVGAGI. The CDR3 loop spans 14 amino acids. The V and J ends lost 0 bases and 6 bases, in that order; junction bases with no gene match: 2. CDR3 in DNA: TGTGCCAGCAGTTACTCGAGGACAGGGGATGGCTACACCTTC. Amino acid sequence: CASSYSRTGDGYTF.

This clonotype was recorded at least ten times. The CDR3 reads CASSQPGTGTYEQYF. DNA for the CDR3: TGTGCCAGCAGCCAACCCGGGACAGGGACCTACGAGCAGTACTTC. The chain has TRBV7-9 and TRBJ2-7; the match to TRBD1 covers 9 bases. Germline CDR1 and CDR2: SEHNR and FQNEAQ (reference sequence). J lost 2 bases, V lost 5 bases, and 7 bases had no gene match. The CDR3 has 15 residues. Variable domain in full (rest from reference TRBV7-9 and TRBJ2-7): DTGVSQNPRHKITKRGQNVTFRCDPISEHNRLYWYRQTLGQGPEFLTYFQNEAQLEKSRLLSDRFSAERPKGSFSTLEIQRTEQGDSAMYLCASSQPGTGTYEQYFGPGTRLTVT.

This clonotype was counted ten times or more. The chain carries TRBV20-1 and TRBJ2-7; TRBD1 matches 10 bases. Losses at the gene ends were 5 bases for V and 3 bases for J; bases not matched to a gene: 1. This CDR3 is 12 amino acids long. Germline V gene lookup returns CDR1 DFQATT and CDR2 SNEGSKA (reference sequence). CDR3 DNA sequence: TGCAGTGCTTGGGACAGGGGCTACGAGCAGTACTTC. It translates to CSAWDRGYEQYF.

A remark on this clonotype: One junction end disagrees with the germline gene, perhaps due to a read error. The chain is built from TRBV12-3 or TRBV12-4 and TRBJ2-1, with no clear D. CDR3 length: 15 amino acids. This chain's CDR3 is CAGRPLTDLGNEQFF. For the CDR3, the DNA is TGTGCCGGCAGACCCCTAACTGATTTAGGGAATGAGCAGTTCTTC.

In this sample, this clonotype turned up many times. V usage is TRBV3-1 and J usage is TRBJ2-1; 13 positions match TRBD2. The trim removed 0 bases at V and 8 bases at J, leaving 7 bases unmatched. This CDR3 contains 17 residues. Germline V gene sequence: CDR1 LGHDT, CDR2 YNNKEL (reference sequence). The CDR3 nucleotides are TGTGCCAGCAGCCAAGAAGGACTAGCGGGAGTATTCTATGAGCAGTTCTTC. It translates to CASSQEGLAGVFYEQFF.

This clonotype came up many times. The V and J genes are TRBV30 and TRBJ1-5, with D hard to call. There are 13 residues in the CDR3. Per the germline V gene, CDR1 is GTSNPN and CDR2 is SVGIG (reference sequence). V was pared by 0 bases and J by 6 bases, with 9 bases between. Here the CDR3 reads CAWSVQYSQPQHF. CDR3 bases: TGTGCCTGGAGTGTACAATATAGTCAGCCCCAGCATTTT.

This chain links TRBV19 with TRBJ2-3; 8 bases fit TRBD1. Per germline, CDR1 LNHDA and CDR2 SQIVND (reference sequence). V shed 4 bases and J 5 bases; nucleotides not matched to a gene: 5. The CDR3 loop spans 14 amino acids. The CDR3 DNA reads TGTGCCAGTAGTAGGGGACAGGTGGTAGATACGCAGTATTTT. Amino acids: CASSRGQVVDTQYF.